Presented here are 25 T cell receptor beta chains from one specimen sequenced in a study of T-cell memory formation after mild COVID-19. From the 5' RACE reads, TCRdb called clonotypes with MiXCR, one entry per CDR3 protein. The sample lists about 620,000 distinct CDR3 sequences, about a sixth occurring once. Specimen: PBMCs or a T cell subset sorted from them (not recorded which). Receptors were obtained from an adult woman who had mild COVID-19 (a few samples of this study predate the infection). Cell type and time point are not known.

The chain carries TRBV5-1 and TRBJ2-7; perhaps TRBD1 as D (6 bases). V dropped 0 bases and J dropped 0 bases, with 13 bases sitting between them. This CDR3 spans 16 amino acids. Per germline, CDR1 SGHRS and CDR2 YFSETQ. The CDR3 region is CASSLAGQVLSYEQYF. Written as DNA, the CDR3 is TGCGCCAGCAGCTTGGCGGGACAAGTTCTCTCCTACGAGCAGTACTTC.

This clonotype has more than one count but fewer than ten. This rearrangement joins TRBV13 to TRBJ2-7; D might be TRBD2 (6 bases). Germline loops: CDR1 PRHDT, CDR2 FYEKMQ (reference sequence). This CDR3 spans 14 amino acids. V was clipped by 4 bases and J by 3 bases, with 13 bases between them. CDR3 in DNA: TGTGCCAGCAGCTCCGGGACTCTCCTCTACGAGCAGTACTTC. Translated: CASSSGTLLYEQYF.

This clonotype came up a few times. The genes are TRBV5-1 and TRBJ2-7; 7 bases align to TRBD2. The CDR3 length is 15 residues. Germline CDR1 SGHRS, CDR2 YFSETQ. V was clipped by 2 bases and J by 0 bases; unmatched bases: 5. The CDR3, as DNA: TGCGCCAGCAGCTTACTAGCGACCCGCTCCTACGAGCAGTACTTC. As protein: CASSLLATRSYEQYF. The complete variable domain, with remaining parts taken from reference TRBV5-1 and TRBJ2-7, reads KAGVTQTPRYLIKTRGQQVTLSCSPISGHRSVSWYQQTPGQGLQFLFEYFSETQRNKGNFPGRFSGRQFSNSRSEMNVSTLELGDSALYLCASSLLATRSYEQYFGPGTRLTVT.

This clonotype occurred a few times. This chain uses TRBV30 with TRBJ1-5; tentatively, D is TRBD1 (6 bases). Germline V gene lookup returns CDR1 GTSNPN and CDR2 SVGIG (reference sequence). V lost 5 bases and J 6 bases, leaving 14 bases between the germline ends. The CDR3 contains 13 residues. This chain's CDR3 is CAWQQGFGQPQHF. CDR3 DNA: TGTGCCTGGCAACAGGGCTTCGGTCAGCCCCAGCATTTT.

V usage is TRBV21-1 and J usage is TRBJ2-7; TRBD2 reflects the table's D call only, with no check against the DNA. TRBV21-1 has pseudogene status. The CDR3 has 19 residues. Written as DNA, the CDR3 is TGTGCCAGCAGCAAAGACGAACTAGCGGGAGAAAGTACCCTCTACGAGCAGTACTTC. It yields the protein CASSKDELAGESTLYEQYF.

CDR3 coding DNA: TGTGCCAGCAGGACGGACCCGAACACTGAAGCTTTCTTT. It yields the protein CASRTDPNTEAFF. This chain uses TRBV12-3 or TRBV12-4 with TRBJ1-1; D remains unclear. The CDR3 runs 13 residues. V lost 6 bases and J 1 base, leaving 9 bases between the germline ends.

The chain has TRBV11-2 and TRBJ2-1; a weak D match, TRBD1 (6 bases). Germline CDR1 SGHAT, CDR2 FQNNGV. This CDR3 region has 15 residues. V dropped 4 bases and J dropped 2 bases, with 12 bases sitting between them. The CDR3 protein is CASSSRGIAYNEQFF. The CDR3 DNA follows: TGTGCCAGCAGCTCCAGGGGAATAGCCTACAATGAGCAGTTCTTC.

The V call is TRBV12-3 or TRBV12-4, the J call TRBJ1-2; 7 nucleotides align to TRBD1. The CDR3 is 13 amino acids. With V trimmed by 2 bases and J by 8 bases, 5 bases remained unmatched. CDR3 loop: CASSLYRGRGYTF. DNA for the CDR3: TGTGCCAGCAGTTTATACAGGGGTCGGGGCTACACCTTC.

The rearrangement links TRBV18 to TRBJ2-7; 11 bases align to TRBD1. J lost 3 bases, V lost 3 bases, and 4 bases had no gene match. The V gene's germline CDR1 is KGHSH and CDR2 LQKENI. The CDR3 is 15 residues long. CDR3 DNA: TGTGCCAGCTCACCGATGGACAGGGGGCTCTACGAGCAGTACTTC. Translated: CASSPMDRGLYEQYF.

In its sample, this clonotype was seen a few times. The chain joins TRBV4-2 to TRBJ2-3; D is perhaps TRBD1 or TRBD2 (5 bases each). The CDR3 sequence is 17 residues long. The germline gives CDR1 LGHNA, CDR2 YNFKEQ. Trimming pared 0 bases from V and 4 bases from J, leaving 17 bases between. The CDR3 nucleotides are TGTGCCAGCAGCCAAGATTGGGCTACCCTGGGGGCAGATACGCAGTATTTT. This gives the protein CASSQDWATLGADTQYF.

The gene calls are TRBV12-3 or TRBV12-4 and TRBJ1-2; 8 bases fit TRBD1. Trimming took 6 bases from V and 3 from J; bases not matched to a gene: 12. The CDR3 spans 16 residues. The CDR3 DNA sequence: TGTGCCAGCAGAGGGACAGGACACGGCCTTGACTATGGCTACACCTTC. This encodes CASRGTGHGLDYGYTF.

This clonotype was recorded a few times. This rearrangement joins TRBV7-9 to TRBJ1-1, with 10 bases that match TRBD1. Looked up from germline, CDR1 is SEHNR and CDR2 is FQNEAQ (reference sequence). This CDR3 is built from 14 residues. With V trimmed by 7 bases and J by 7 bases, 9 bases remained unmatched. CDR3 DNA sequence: TGTGCCAGCACGCGGACAGGGGGTGTTGGTGAAGCTTTCTTT. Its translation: CASTRTGGVGEAFF. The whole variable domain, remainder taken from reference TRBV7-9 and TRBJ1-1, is DTGVSQNPRHKITKRGQNVTFRCDPISEHNRLYWYRQTLGQGPEFLTYFQNEAQLEKSRLLSDRFSAERPKGSFSTLEIQRTEQGDSAMYLCASTRTGGVGEAFFGQGTRLTVV.

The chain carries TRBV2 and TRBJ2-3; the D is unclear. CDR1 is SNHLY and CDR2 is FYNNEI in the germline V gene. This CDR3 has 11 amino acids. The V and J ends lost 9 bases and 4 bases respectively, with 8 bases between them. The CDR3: CASGRPDTQYF. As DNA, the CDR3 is TGTGCCAGTGGCAGGCCAGATACGCAGTATTTT.

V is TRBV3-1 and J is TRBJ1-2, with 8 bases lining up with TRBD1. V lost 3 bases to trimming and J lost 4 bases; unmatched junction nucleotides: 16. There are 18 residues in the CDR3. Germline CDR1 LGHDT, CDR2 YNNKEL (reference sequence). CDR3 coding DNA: TGTGCCAGCAGCCACAGGGGGCTAAGTGTCCGGGGCTTCTATGGCTACACCTTC. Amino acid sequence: CASSHRGLSVRGFYGYTF.

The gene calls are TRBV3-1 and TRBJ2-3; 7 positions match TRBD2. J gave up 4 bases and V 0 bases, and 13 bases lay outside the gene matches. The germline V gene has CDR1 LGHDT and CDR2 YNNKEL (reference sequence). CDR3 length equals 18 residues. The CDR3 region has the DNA TGTGCCAGCAGCCAAGAAGCAACTAGTGGGCGGGAGCCAGATACGCAGTATTTT. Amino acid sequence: CASSQEATSGREPDTQYF.

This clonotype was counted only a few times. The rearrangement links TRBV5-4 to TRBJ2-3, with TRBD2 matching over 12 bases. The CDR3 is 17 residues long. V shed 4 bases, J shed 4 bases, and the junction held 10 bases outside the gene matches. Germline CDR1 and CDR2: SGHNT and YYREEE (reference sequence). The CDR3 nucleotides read TGTGCCAGCAGCCGAATCCCTAGCGGGGGGGCCGCAGATACGCAGTATTTT. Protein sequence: CASSRIPSGGAADTQYF.

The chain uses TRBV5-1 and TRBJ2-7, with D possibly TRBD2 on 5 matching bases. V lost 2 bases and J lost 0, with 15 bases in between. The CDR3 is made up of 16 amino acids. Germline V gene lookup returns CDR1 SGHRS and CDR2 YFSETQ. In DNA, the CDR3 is TGCGCCAGCAGCTTCTATCAGGTTACTAGCTCCTACGAGCAGTACTTC. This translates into CASSFYQVTSSYEQYF.

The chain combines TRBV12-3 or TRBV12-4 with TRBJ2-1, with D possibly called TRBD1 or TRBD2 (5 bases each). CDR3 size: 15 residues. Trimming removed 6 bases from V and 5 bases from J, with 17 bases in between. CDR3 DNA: TGTGCCAGCAGGCAGTGGGGGACGATCAACAATGAGCAGTTCTTC. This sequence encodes CASRQWGTINNEQFF.

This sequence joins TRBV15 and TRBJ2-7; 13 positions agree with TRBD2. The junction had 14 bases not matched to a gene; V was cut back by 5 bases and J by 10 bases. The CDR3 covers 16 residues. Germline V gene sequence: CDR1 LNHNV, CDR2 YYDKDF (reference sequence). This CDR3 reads CATSRGAGLAGRTQYF. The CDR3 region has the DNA TGTGCCACCAGCCGGGGGGCGGGACTAGCGGGAAGGACTCAGTACTTC.

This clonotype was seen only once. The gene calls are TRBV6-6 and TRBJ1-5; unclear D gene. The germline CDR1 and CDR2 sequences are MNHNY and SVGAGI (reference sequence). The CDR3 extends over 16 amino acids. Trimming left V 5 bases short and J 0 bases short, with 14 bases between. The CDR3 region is CASSTSSRGSNQPQHF. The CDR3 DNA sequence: TGTGCCAGCAGTACTTCTTCTCGGGGTAGCAATCAGCCCCAGCATTTT.

CDR3 sequence reads: CASSSTGRQYF. Here the CDR3 DNA reads TGCGCCAGCAGCTCTACAGGGCGCCAGTACTTC. The genes are TRBV5-1 and TRBJ2-7, with a weak D call TRBD1 (6 bases). Trimming cost V 3 bases and J 10 bases, with 11 bases left between them. Germline V gene data show CDR1 as SGHRS and CDR2 as YFSETQ. There are 11 residues in the CDR3.

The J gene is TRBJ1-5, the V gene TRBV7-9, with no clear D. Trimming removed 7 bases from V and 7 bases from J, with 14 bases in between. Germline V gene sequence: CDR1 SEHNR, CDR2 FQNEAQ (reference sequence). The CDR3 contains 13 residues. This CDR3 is CASTPMGGQPQHF. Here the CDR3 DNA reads TGTGCCAGCACCCCAATGGGAGGGCAGCCCCAGCATTTT.

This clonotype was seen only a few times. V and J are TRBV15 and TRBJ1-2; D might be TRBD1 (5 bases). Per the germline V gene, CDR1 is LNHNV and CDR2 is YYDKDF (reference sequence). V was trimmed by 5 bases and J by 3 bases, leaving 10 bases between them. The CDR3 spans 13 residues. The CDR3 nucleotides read TGTGCCACCAGCGGGGACCGCCACTATGGCTACACCTTC. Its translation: CATSGDRHYGYTF.

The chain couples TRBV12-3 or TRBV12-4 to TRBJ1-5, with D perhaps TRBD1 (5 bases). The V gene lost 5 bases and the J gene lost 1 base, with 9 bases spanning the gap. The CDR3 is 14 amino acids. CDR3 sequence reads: CASSAGMSNQPQHF. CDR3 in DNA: TGTGCCAGCAGTGCAGGGATGAGCAATCAGCCCCAGCATTTT.

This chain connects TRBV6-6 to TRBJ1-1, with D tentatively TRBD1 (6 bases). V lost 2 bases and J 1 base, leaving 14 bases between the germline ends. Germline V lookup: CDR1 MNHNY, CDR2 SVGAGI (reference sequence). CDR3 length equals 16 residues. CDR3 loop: CASSYPGGGANTEAFF. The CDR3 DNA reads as TGTGCCAGCAGTTACCCTGGAGGGGGGGCGAACACTGAAGCTTTCTTT.